These 27 T cell receptor beta chains share one sample of origin, sequenced in a study of cytomegalovirus exposure and HLA in healthy donors (TCRdb year 2017). Libraries were prepared through the immunoSEQ multiplex PCR assay. A mixture of 60 forward primers for TCR Vbeta segments and 13 reverse primers for TCR Jbeta segments was used in the multiplex PCR. TCRdb mirrors the immuneACCESS table, restricted to in-frame sequences. Some clones are absent from its copies; in checked studies, under half trace to an unresolved V gene, and the reason for the others is unknown. The table for this sample lists roughly 100,000 clones; 55% to 85% of them were counted only once. The top ten hold 16% of the sample. Source material: PBMCs. These receptors all come from a woman between 18 and 30 years old in good health and CMV-seropositive.

The V and J genes are TRBV13 and TRBJ2-3, with TRBD2 matching over 7 bases. V was clipped by 5 bases and J by 0 bases; unmatched bases: 8. The V gene's germline CDR1 is PRHDT and CDR2 FYEKMQ (reference sequence). This CDR3 spans 16 amino acids. For the CDR3, the DNA is TGTGCCAGCAGCCTCTCAGGGCGGGGGAGCACAGATACGCAGTATTTT. Encoded protein: CASSLSGRGSTDTQYF.

The rearrangement joins TRBV18 to TRBJ2-7; 10 bases agree with TRBD2. CDR1 KGHSH and CDR2 LQKENI come from the germline V gene. Germline trimming cut 0 bases from V and 4 bases from J; bases unmatched to any gene: 3. The CDR3 sequence is 15 residues long. CDR3 region: CASSPPASGGYEQYF. DNA of the CDR3: TGTGCCAGCTCACCACCGGCTAGCGGGGGATACGAGCAGTACTTC.

This sequence joins TRBV5-1 and TRBJ1-5; D remains unclear. CDR1 SGHRS and CDR2 YFSETQ come from the germline V gene. This CDR3 has 16 residues. Trimming shortened V by 0 bases and J by 1 base, and 11 bases separated the two germline ends. This CDR3 reads CASSLEPTESNQPQHF. In DNA, the CDR3 is TGCGCCAGCAGCTTGGAACCCACTGAGAGCAATCAGCCCCAGCATTTT.

Only one count was recorded for this clone. This rearrangement joins TRBV25-1 to TRBJ2-5; the match to TRBD2 covers 8 bases. V lost 4 bases to trimming and J lost 4 bases; unmatched junction nucleotides: 11. In germline, CDR1 is MGHDK, CDR2 SYGVNS. CDR3 size: 16 residues. CDR3 sequence reads: CASSGFGGAAGETQYF. CDR3 DNA: TGTGCCAGCAGTGGGTTCGGGGGGGCCGCGGGAGAGACCCAGTACTTC.

V and J are TRBV18 and TRBJ1-2; tentatively, D is TRBD1 (5 bases). V was trimmed by 2 bases and J by 8 bases, leaving 15 bases between them. Germline values: CDR1 KGHSH, CDR2 LQKENI. The CDR3 has 14 residues. In DNA, the CDR3 is TGTGCCAGCTCACCAGGCAGGGAACGGTGGGGCTACACCTTC. Translation gives CASSPGRERWGYTF.

The rearrangement uses TRBV5-5 and TRBJ1-6, with TRBD1 as a possible D gene (6 bases). Germline assignment: CDR1 SGHKS and CDR2 YYEKEE (reference sequence). The CDR3 is 16 amino acids. The V end lost 4 bases, the J end lost 5 bases, and 16 bases lay between the germline ends. CDR3 in DNA: TGTGCCAGCAGCCCTACCACAGGGAATAATAATTCACCCCTCCACTTT. The encoded protein is CASSPTTGNNNSPLHF.

V usage is TRBV27 and J usage is TRBJ1-2, with no clear D. Trimming stripped 3 bases from V and 7 bases from J, with 12 bases between. Germline V CDR1 and CDR2: MNHEY, SMNVEV (reference sequence). The CDR3 has 13 residues. This CDR3 is CASSLREGGGYTF. For the CDR3, the DNA is TGTGCCAGCAGTTTGCGGGAGGGAGGTGGCTACACCTTC.

The CDR3 sequence is CASSQEQGTGANVLTF. In nucleotides, the CDR3 is TGCGCCAGCAGCCAAGAACAGGGGACTGGGGCCAACGTCCTGACTTTC. The chain has TRBV4-3 and TRBJ2-6; 7 nucleotides agree with TRBD1. Trimming took 0 bases from V and 2 from J; bases not matched to a gene: 1. The CDR3 length is 16 residues. Germline CDR1 is LGHNA and CDR2 is YSLEER.

The V gene is TRBV30, the J gene TRBJ1-2; no reliable D call. This CDR3 spans 15 amino acids. The germline V gene encodes CDR1 GTSNPN and CDR2 SVGIG (reference sequence). Trimming removed 0 bases at V and 4 bases at J, with 15 bases between. The CDR3: CAWSVGRIAVYGYTF. DNA for the CDR3: TGTGCCTGGAGTGTAGGCCGGATCGCGGTCTATGGCTACACCTTC.

V usage is TRBV7-8 and J usage is TRBJ1-4; D perhaps matches TRBD1 (6 bases). CDR1 is SGHVS, CDR2 FQNEAQ, per germline. V lost 1 base and J lost 8, with 17 bases in between. The CDR3 totals 16 residues. The CDR3 sequence is CASSLDSDRYLEKLFF. The DNA for the CDR3 is TGTGCCAGCAGCTTAGATTCGGACAGATATTTGGAAAAACTGTTTTTT.

This clone was found once. The rearrangement uses TRBV29-1 and TRBJ1-2; no definite D call. V lost 5 bases, J lost 2 bases, and 9 bases lay in between. Per germline, CDR1 SQVTM and CDR2 ANQGSEA. The length of the CDR3 is 12 residues. Here the CDR3 DNA reads TGCAGCGTTAAACAGTCAAACTATGGCTACACCTTC. It codes for CSVKQSNYGYTF. Using reference TRBV29-1 and TRBJ1-2 for the parts outside the CDR3, the full variable domain is SAVISQKPSRDICQRGTSLTIQCQVDSQVTMMFWYRQQPGQSLTLIATANQGSEATYESGFVIDKFPISRPNLTFSTLTVSNMSPEDSSIYLCSVKQSNYGYTFGSGTRLTVV.

The chain uses TRBV6-5 and TRBJ1-3, with D perhaps TRBD1 (5 bases). CDR3 length: 15 amino acids. The V and J ends lost 5 bases and 3 bases respectively, with 14 bases between them. Germline V gene data show CDR1 as MNHEY and CDR2 as SVGAGI. Written as DNA, the CDR3 is TGTGCCAGCAGTACACCTAACAGGATTGGAAACACCATATATTTT. Amino acid sequence: CASSTPNRIGNTIYF.

The CDR3 spells CASSGRDPHTDTQYF. The DNA of the CDR3 is TGTGCCAGCAGCGGCCGGGATCCGCACACAGATACGCAGTATTTT. The J gene is TRBJ2-3, the V gene TRBV9, with a tentative D call TRBD2 (5 bases). CDR1 and CDR2 (germline): SGDLS, YYNGEE. The CDR3 is made up of 15 amino acids. V shed 3 bases and J shed 2 bases, with 13 bases lying between them.

This clone was seen only a few times. The rearrangement links TRBV6-1 to TRBJ1-4; no clear D gene. This CDR3 has 14 residues. V was clipped by 7 bases and J by 2 bases, with 11 bases between them. From germline, CDR1 is MNHNS and CDR2 SASEGT. DNA for the CDR3: TGTGCCAGCACCCGAAGAGGGACTAATGAAAAACTGTTTTTT. Protein: CASTRRGTNEKLFF.

V and J are TRBV28 and TRBJ2-7, with D possibly being TRBD2 (6 bases). This CDR3 comprises 15 residues. V lost 6 bases and J 0 bases, leaving 15 bases between the germline ends. Germline V lookup: CDR1 MDHEN, CDR2 SYDVKM. The CDR3 loop is CASSHGLLGSYEQYF. CDR3 bases: TGTGCCAGCAGCCACGGACTATTGGGCTCCTACGAGCAGTACTTC.

This sequence joins TRBV12-5 and TRBJ2-2, with a possible D match to TRBD2 (5 bases). Germline V gives CDR1 LGHNT, CDR2 FRNRAP. V lost 6 bases and J lost 1, with 15 bases in between. CDR3 size: 16 residues. In DNA, the CDR3 is TGTGCTAGTGGCCCCCTCCGGGGAAGGAACACCGGGGAGCTGTTTTTT. Translating gives CASGPLRGRNTGELFF.

This clone was counted between two and nine times. V and J are TRBV27 and TRBJ1-2; TRBD1 matches 8 bases. The CDR3 contains 13 residues. J lost 7 bases, V lost 6 bases, and 7 bases had no gene match. Germline CDR1 reads MNHEY; CDR2 reads SMNVEV (reference sequence). The CDR3 here is CASSTDRGGGYTF. CDR3 bases: TGTGCCAGCAGCACAGACAGGGGAGGTGGCTACACCTTC.

This chain links TRBV6-1 with TRBJ2-5; tentative D call: TRBD2 (5 bases). Germline loops: CDR1 MNHNS, CDR2 SASEGT. The CDR3 totals 18 residues. V lost 2 bases to trimming and J lost 2 bases, with 21 bases between them. The CDR3 bases are TGTGCCAGCAGTGAATTTTTAGGCGGGCAAGCCCAGCAAGAGACCCAGTACTTC. Its protein product is CASSEFLGGQAQQETQYF.

The rearrangement links TRBV9 to TRBJ2-7, with TRBD1 matching over 7 bases. From germline, CDR1 is SGDLS and CDR2 YYNGEE. Losses at the gene ends were 0 bases for V and 2 bases for J; bases not matched to a gene: 2. This CDR3 has 14 residues. The CDR3 reads CASSVGQGPYEQYF. CDR3 DNA: TGTGCCAGCAGCGTAGGACAGGGCCCCTACGAGCAGTACTTC.

The rearrangement uses TRBV5-1 and TRBJ1-2; 8 bases map to TRBD1. The junction had 8 bases not matched to a gene; V was cut back by 3 bases and J by 7 bases. This CDR3 has 14 amino acids. Germline CDR1 SGHRS, CDR2 YFSETQ. CDR3 amino acids: CASSSTGDGGGYTF. CDR3 in DNA: TGCGCCAGCAGCTCGACAGGGGATGGGGGTGGCTACACCTTC.

The chain couples TRBV7-6 to TRBJ2-5, with a weak D call TRBD2 (6 bases). CDR1 and CDR2 (germline): SGHVS, FNYEAQ. Trimming removed 6 bases from V and 1 base from J, with 15 bases in between. The length of the CDR3 is 15 residues. The CDR3 region is CASSLWGESQETQYF. DNA of the CDR3: TGTGCCAGCAGTCTCTGGGGGGAGTCCCAAGAGACCCAGTACTTC.

This sequence joins TRBV19 and TRBJ1-2, with TRBD1 identical over 7 bases. This CDR3 is 13 amino acids long. V gave up 3 bases and J gave up 12 bases; unmatched junction bases: 10. The germline CDR1 and CDR2 sequences are LNHDA and SQIVND (reference sequence). Here the CDR3 reads CASSILRTGGHTF. The DNA for the CDR3 is TGTGCCAGTAGTATCCTGCGGACAGGCGGACACACCTTC.

The rearrangement links TRBV29-1 to TRBJ2-7; 10 bases fit TRBD1. The CDR3 length is 14 residues. V trimming: 6 bases; J trimming: 2 bases; junction bases outside the gene matches: 7. CDR1 and CDR2 (germline): SQVTM, ANQGSEA. The CDR3 here is CSVRDRGFPYEQYF. The DNA for the CDR3 is TGCAGCGTGCGGGACAGGGGTTTTCCCTACGAGCAGTACTTC.

V is TRBV14 and J is TRBJ2-7, with D perhaps TRBD2 (6 bases). Germline CDR1 SGHDN, CDR2 FVKESK. The CDR3 is 16 amino acids. Deletions cut 5 bases from V and 3 bases from J, with 20 bases between. The CDR3 protein is CASSDILGTPFYEQYF. CDR3 DNA: TGTGCCAGCAGCGATATTCTCGGGACTCCATTCTACGAGCAGTACTTC.

This clone was counted a few times. The chain combines TRBV7-8 with TRBJ1-5; a weak D match, TRBD1 (5 bases). V gave up 1 base and J gave up 5 bases, with 12 bases separating them. Germline CDR1 and CDR2: SGHVS and FQNEAQ. CDR3 length: 15 residues. CDR3 residues: CASSLDGGVYQPQHF. The CDR3, as DNA: TGTGCCAGCAGCTTAGACGGAGGGGTCTATCAGCCCCAGCATTTT.

J is TRBJ2-7 and V is TRBV4-3, with 7 bases matching TRBD1. The CDR3 is 15 residues long. The V and J ends lost 0 bases and 0 bases, in that order; junction bases with no gene match: 2. From germline, CDR1 is LGHNA and CDR2 YSLEER. The DNA of the CDR3 is TGCGCCAGCAGCCAAGATAGGACAGGCTCCTACGAGCAGTACTTC. It codes for CASSQDRTGSYEQYF.

The chain links TRBV4-3 to TRBJ1-1, with D hard to call. The length of the CDR3 is 14 residues. The V end was cut by 0 bases, the J end by 11 bases, with 16 bases between. Germline assignment: CDR1 LGHNA and CDR2 YSLEER. The CDR3 DNA reads TGCGCCAGCAGCCAAGATATGAAAGAAGAGGGCGCTTTCTTT. It yields the protein CASSQDMKEEGAFF.